This TCR beta chain was found in a study of tumor and adjacent non-tumor tissue in lung cancer. About the study: On average, productive TCRbeta reads reached 4 million to 5 million per sample. General study findings and limits: Shorter survival was associated with higher TCR diversity in tumors. Compared with tumor, normal lung showed significantly lower TCR diversity.

Germline CDR1 and CDR2: DFQATT and SNEGSKA (reference sequence). The CDR3 extends over 15 amino acids. To note about this clonotype: The antigen remains unidentified. At one end, the junction sequence differs from germline, possibly due to a read error.

The template was RNA from unsorted bulk tissue. The normal lung tissue was taken more than 3 cm from the tumor edge. The library came from three nested PCR rounds adapted from ARM-PCR protocols. TCRdb fed the multiplex PCR reads into MiXCR, producing one record per CDR3 protein. This sample has 85,000 to 130,000 distinct CDR3 sequences, with 65% found just once. The sequenced sample was distant non-tumor lung tissue. The source of this sequence is a man aged 25 to 40 with non-small cell lung cancer. The genes are TRBV20-1 and TRBJ2-3; 7 bases match TRBD1. The CDR3 protein is CSASSRESGTDTQYF. CDR3 nucleotides: TGCAGTGCTAGCTCCCGCGAGAGTGGGACAGATACGCAATATTTT.